What follows describes a single TCR beta chain. The entry originates in a study of technical replicates of blood from a few donors. The ends were cut back, 3 bases at V and 0 bases at J, with 11 bases in the middle. The germline V gene has CDR1 MGHDK and CDR2 SYGVNS. The CDR3 runs to 15 residues. Method: immunoSEQ multiplex PCR; TCRdb's copy keeps in-frame clones and lacks some. This table has about 70,000 clones, roughly 96% appearing once. V is TRBV25-1 and J is TRBJ1-1; a possible D gene is TRBD1 (5 bases). This receptor was identified in a human donor in good health. Sequenced material: T cells isolated from PBMCs. The CDR3 is CASSEGLGLNTEAFF. CDR3 sequence (DNA): TGTGCCAGCAGTGAGGGACTTGGACTGAACACTGAAGCTTTCTTT.